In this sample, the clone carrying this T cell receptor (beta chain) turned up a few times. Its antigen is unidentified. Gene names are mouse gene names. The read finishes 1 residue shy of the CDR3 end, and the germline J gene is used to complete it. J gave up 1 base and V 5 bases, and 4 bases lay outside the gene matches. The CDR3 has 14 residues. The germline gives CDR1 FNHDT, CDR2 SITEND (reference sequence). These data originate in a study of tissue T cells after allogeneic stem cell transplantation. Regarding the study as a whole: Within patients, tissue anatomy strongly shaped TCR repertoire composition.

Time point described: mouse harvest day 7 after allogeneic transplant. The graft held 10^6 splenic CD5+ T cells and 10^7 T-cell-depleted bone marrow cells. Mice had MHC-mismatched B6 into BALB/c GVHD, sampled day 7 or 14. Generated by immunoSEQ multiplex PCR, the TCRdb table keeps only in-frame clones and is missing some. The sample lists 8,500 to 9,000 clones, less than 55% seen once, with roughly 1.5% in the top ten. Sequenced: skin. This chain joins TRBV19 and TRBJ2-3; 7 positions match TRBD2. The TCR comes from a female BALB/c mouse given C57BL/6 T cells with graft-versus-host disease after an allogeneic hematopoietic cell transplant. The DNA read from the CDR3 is TGTGCCAGCAGGCCCGGGACTGGTGCAGAAACGCTGTAT. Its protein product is CASRPGTGAETLY. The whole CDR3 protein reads CASRPGTGAETLYF.